This TCR beta chain was profiled in a study of CD8 T cells in Susac syndrome. Germline trimming cut 7 bases from V and 0 bases from J; bases unmatched to any gene: 3. Germline loops: CDR1 LNHDA, CDR2 SQIVND (reference sequence). There are 14 residues in the CDR3. With random hexamers, reverse transcription was performed on roughly 0.5 to 1 ug of RNA. By means of immunoSEQ multiplex PCR, TCR beta CDR3 spanning 54 Vbeta and 13 Jbeta underwent amplification. TCRdb independently ran MiXCR on the immunoSEQ multiplex PCR reads; one entry per CDR3 protein. Of roughly 200,000 distinct CDR3 sequences detected, about 95% appear once; the ten largest clones hold 0.099%.

The receptor was derived from a human donor with Susac syndrome. Specimen: CD4+ T cells from PBMCs. The rearrangement uses TRBV19 and TRBJ1-5; 7 nucleotides line up with TRBD1. The CDR3 loop reads CASKGAGSNQPQHF. Here the CDR3 DNA reads TGTGCCAGTAAGGGGGCGGGTAGCAATCAGCCCCAGCATTTT.